This record covers a single T cell receptor beta chain. Its antigen is not identified. Time point described: cycle 4 day 1 (C4D1), after less than seven weeks of nivolumab. Every one of the patients relapsed after autologous stem cell transplantation (brentuximab vedotin exposure was variable). Best responses fell into complete response, partial response or progressive disease. TCRdb's copy holds only in-frame clones and misses some; the assay was immunoSEQ multiplex PCR. The data hold about 92,000 clones, with approximately 83% observed a single time. Germline CDR1 reads LNHDA; CDR2 reads SQIVND (reference sequence). CDR3 length: 14 amino acids. The V end lost 5 bases, the J end lost 3 bases, and 14 bases lay between the germline ends. These data originate in a study of PD-1 blockade in classical Hodgkin lymphoma. Study outcomes and limitations: Causes of the repertoire differences remain undefined, possibly disease activity or prior therapy. CD4+ TCR diversity rose significantly by C4D1, and CD8+ TCR diversity did not.

The sample consisted of peripheral blood mononuclear cells (PBMCs), taken before the fourth cycle of nivolumab. The chain links TRBV19 to TRBJ2-7, with D possibly matching TRBD2 (6 bases). This TCR came from a human donor with classical Hodgkin lymphoma. CDR3 bases: TGTGCCAGTAGTTCAGGGTCGACTAGCTACGAGCAGTACTTC. Translating it yields CASSSGSTSYEQYF.